This TCR beta chain stems from a study of control samples from healthy donors and cancer patients. Trimming took off 8 bases at V and 4 bases at J, with 18 bases between the two ends. Germline V CDR1 and CDR2: WSHSY, SAAADI. The CDR3 is 14 amino acids. Produced via immunoSEQ multiplex PCR; TCRdb's table is partial and in-frame only. The sample has 95,000 to 150,000 clones, more than 75% seen once. The sequencing sample was made of blood. The J gene is TRBJ2-7, the V gene TRBV10-2; tentative D call: TRBD2 (6 bases). The TCR originated in a man aged 25 to 40 in good health. This chain's CDR3 is CASSLGGAGYEQYF. CDR3 in DNA: TGCGCCAGCTCTCTGGGCGGGGCGGGGTACGAGCAGTACTTC.